These 9 T cell receptor beta chains came from one sample sequenced in a study of blood T cell repertoires in COVID-19. Clones were sequenced by immunoSEQ multiplex PCR, and TCRdb holds only the in-frame ones, with some missing. The sample consists of roughly 130,000 clones, more than 70% of them appearing once. Sequenced material: peripheral blood. The source of these receptors is a woman aged 30 to 39 who had recovered from COVID-19.

This clone was detected once. V gene TRBV12-5 combines with J gene TRBJ1-1; D not resolved. CDR1 is LGHNT and CDR2 is FRNRAP in the germline V gene. Trimming stripped 6 bases from V and 0 bases from J, with 11 bases between. The CDR3 loop spans 14 amino acids. The DNA of the CDR3 is TGTGCTAGTGGGGAGGGCCACATGAACACTGAAGCTTTCTTT. This sequence encodes CASGEGHMNTEAFF.

The chain has TRBV12-3 or TRBV12-4 and TRBJ1-2; unclear D gene. The CDR3 sequence is 13 residues long. Between the trimmed V and J ends, which lost 5 bases and 6 bases, there was a span of 13 bases. The CDR3 sequence is CASSTLVRDGYTF. CDR3 coding DNA: TGTGCCAGCAGTACCCTGGTGAGAGATGGCTACACCTTC.

The chain links TRBV28 to TRBJ1-2; TRBD1 aligns across 8 bases. V lost 4 bases and J lost 5; bases outside the gene matches: 9. The CDR3 totals 15 residues. The germline V gene encodes CDR1 MDHEN and CDR2 SYDVKM. This CDR3 is CASSSDRGGTYGYTF. The CDR3 DNA sequence: TGTGCCAGCAGTTCAGACAGGGGCGGAACGTATGGCTACACCTTC.

For the CDR3, the DNA is TGTGCCAGCTCAGGCGGGACAGTACGAACTAATGAAAAACTGTTTTTT. It yields the protein CASSGGTVRTNEKLFF. The V and J genes are TRBV18 and TRBJ1-4; 7 bases fit TRBD1. Germline V gene sequence: CDR1 KGHSH, CDR2 LQKENI. With 5 bases clipped from V and 1 base from J, the junction kept 7 bases outside the gene matches. The CDR3 runs to 16 residues.

This clone appeared a few times. This chain joins TRBV28 and TRBJ1-6, with D possibly matching TRBD1 (6 bases). CDR1 MDHEN and CDR2 SYDVKM come from the germline V gene. This CDR3 is 15 amino acids long. V was pared by 5 bases and J by 4 bases, with 12 bases between. CDR3 sequence: CASSPLTGYNSPLHF. The CDR3 bases are TGTGCCAGCAGTCCCTTAACAGGGTATAATTCACCCCTCCACTTT. Full variable domain (outside the CDR3, taken from reference TRBV28 and TRBJ1-6): DVKVTQSSRYLVKRTGEKVFLECVQDMDHENMFWYRQDPGLGLRLIYFSYDVKMKEKGDIPEGYSVSREKKERFSLILESASTNQTSMYLCASSPLTGYNSPLHFGNGTRLTVT.

The J gene is TRBJ2-3, the V gene TRBV7-3; TRBD2 matches at 8 bases. V gave up 3 bases and J gave up 5 bases; unmatched junction bases: 4. CDR1 and CDR2 (germline): SGHTA, FQGTGA. This CDR3 region has 14 residues. CDR3: CASSLRAGGDTQYF. The DNA of the CDR3 is TGTGCCAGCAGCTTGAGGGCGGGAGGAGATACGCAGTATTTT.

In DNA form, the CDR3 reads TGTGCCAGCAGTTCATCTAGCGGGAGTTGGACCGGGGAGCTGTTTTTT. It specifies CASSSSSGSWTGELFF. The rearrangement joins TRBV6-5 to TRBJ2-2; 10 nucleotides match TRBD2. The CDR3 has 16 residues. CDR1 is MNHEY and CDR2 is SVGAGI in the germline V gene. J gave up 5 bases and V 4 bases, and 7 bases lay outside the gene matches.

Only one count was recorded for this clone. This rearrangement joins TRBV7-9 to TRBJ1-5, with unresolved D. CDR1 is SEHNR and CDR2 is FQNEAQ in the germline V gene (reference sequence). V was cut by 5 bases and J by 2 bases, with 7 bases left in between. The CDR3 length is 13 residues. In DNA, the CDR3 is TGTGCCAGCAGCCCAGAGGGCAATCAGCCCCAGCATTTT. Protein product: CASSPEGNQPQHF.

This chain connects TRBV19 to TRBJ2-7; 8 bases line up with TRBD1. The V segment lost 5 bases and the J segment 2 bases; nucleotides outside the gene matches: 5. The CDR3 is 14 amino acids. CDR1 and CDR2 from the germline V gene are LNHDA and SQIVND (reference sequence). As DNA, the CDR3 is TGTGCCAGTAGTGCCCCGGACAGGGCCTACGAGCAGTACTTC. This codes for CASSAPDRAYEQYF.